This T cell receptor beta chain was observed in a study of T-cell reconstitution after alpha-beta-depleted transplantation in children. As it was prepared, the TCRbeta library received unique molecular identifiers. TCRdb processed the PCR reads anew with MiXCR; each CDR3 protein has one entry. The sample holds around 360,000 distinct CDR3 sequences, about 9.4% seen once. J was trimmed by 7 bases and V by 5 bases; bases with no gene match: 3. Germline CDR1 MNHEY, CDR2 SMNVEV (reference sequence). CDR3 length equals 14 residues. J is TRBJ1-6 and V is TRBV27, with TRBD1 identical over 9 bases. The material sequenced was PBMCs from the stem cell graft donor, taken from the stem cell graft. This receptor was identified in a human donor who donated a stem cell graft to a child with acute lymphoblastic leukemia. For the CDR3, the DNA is TGTGCCAGCAGTAGAGGACAGGGGAATTCACCCCTCCACTTT. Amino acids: CASSRGQGNSPLHF.